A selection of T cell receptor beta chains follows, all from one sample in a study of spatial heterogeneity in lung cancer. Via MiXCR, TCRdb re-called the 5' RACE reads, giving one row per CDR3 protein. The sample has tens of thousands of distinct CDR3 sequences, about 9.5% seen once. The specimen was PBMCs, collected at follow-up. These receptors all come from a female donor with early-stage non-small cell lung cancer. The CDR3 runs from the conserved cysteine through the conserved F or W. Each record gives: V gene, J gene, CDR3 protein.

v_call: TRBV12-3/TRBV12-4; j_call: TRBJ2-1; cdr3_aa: CASRPQEREQFF
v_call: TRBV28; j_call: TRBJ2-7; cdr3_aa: CASSLGLAGVFLISSYEQYF
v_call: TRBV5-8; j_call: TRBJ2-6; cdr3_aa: CASSFQMSGANVLTF
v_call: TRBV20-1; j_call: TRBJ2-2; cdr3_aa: CSATGTPTGELFF
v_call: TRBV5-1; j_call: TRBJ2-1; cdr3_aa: CASSPSGRAVEQFF
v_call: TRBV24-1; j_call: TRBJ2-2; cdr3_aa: CATKKGGSLFNTGELFF
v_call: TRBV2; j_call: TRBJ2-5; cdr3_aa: CASMRTGQETQYF
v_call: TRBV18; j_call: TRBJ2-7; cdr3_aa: CASSPSSAYEQYF
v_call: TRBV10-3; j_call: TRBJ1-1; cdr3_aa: CAISVRGYTEAFF
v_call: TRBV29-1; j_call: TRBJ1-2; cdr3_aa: CSGGQNYGYTF
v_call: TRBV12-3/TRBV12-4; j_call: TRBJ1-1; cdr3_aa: CASSPYSGGNTEAFF
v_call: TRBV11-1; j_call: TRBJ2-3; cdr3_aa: CASLGQGFTDTQYF
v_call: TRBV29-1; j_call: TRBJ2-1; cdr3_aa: CSVEDRGYNEQFF
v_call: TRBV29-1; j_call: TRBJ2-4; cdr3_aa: CSVEREAKNIQYF
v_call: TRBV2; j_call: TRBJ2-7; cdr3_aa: CASLGGAPSYYEQYF
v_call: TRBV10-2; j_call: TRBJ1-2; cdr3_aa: CASSSGTGGYGYTF
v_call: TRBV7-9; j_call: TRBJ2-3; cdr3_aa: CASSLTMFTQYF
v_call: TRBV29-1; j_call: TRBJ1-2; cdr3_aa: CSVDSLSENGYTF
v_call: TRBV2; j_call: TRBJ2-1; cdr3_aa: CATGTSGYNEQFF
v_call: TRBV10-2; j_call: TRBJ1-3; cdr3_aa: CASSEAGGNTIYF
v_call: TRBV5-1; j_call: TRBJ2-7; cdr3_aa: CASSAWDGSSYEQYF
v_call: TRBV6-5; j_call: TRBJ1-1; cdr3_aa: CASSYSVYGDTEAFF
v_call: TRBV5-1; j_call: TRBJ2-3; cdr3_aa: CASSREPTTDTQYF
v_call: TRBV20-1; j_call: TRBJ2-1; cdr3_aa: CSAPRTTYNEQFF
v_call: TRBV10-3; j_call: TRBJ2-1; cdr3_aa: CAISIGTSVEQQFF
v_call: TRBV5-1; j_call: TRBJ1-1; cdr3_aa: CASSRTQDTEAFF
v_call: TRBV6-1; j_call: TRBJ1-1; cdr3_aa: CASSVRGADDTEAFF
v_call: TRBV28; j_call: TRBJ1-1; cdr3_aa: CASSPPLTGRGEAFF
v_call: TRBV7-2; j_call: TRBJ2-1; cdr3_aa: CASSLTSGLYNEQFF
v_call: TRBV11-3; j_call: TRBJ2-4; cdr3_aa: CASSAGPTAKNIQYF
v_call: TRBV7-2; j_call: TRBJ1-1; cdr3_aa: CASSLRGGEDTEAFF
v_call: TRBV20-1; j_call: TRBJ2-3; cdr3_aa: CSAREAGPSTDTQYF
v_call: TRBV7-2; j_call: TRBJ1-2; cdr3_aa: CASSFGGTFYGYTF
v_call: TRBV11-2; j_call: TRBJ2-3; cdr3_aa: CASSPFPQSSSIHF
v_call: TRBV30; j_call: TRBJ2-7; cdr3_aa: CAWSAGEVQYF
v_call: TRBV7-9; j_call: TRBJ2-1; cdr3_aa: CATWGARGVNEQFF
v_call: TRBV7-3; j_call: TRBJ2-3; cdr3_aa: CASSLAAASDTQYF
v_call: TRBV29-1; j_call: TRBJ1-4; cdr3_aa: CSGGTNEKLFF
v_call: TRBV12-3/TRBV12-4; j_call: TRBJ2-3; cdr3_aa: CASSSPGSGWADTQYF